One T cell receptor beta chain is described in this entry. A read error may be the cause here, since a much bigger clone is one base away. As to time point: newly diagnosed GD, antithyroid drugs for less than 3 months. RNA from PBMCs was the source of the TCR library. There are 13 residues in the CDR3. Through Arm-PCR of CDR3 regions and iRepertoire HTBI primers, TCR beta libraries were built. MiXCR, run by TCRdb on the multiplex PCR reads, gives a single entry per CDR3 protein. The table lists about 540,000 distinct CDR3 sequences, approximately 12% of them singletons. This entry belongs to a study of regulatory T cells in long-lasting Graves disease. These same records also appear under a second study, on T cells in Graves' hyperthyroidism and ophthalmopathy.

The starting material was peripheral blood mononuclear cells (PBMCs), obtained at new diagnosis, from a patient treated with antithyroid drugs. This clonotype was sampled from a man aged 30 to 39 with Graves disease. This rearrangement joins TRBV12-3 or TRBV12-4 to TRBJ2-1; D remains unclear. CDR3 amino acids: CASRRSSYNEHFF. DNA for the CDR3: TGTGCCAGCAGGCGTAGCTCCTACAATGAGCACTTCTTC.